What follows are 7 T cell receptor beta chains derived from one specimen sequenced in a study of cytomegalovirus exposure and HLA in healthy donors. The study ran its PCR with 60 Vbeta and 13 Jbeta primers. Repertoires were generated with immunoSEQ multiplex PCR, while TCRdb's copy carries only in-frame clones and drops some. The sample yields some 150,000 clones, approximately 79% seen once. The specimen sequenced was PBMCs. The receptors derive from a man aged 35 to 55 in good health and CMV-seronegative.

V and J are TRBV9 and TRBJ2-7, with D tentatively TRBD2 (6 bases). The CDR3 has 15 residues. Trimming cost V 0 bases and J 3 bases, with 13 bases left between them. Germline CDR1 SGDLS, CDR2 YYNGEE. CDR3 nucleotide sequence: TGTGCCAGCAGCGTAGGGGTAGTCGGGAGCTACGAGCAGTACTTC. Its protein is CASSVGVVGSYEQYF. The whole variable domain, remainder taken from reference TRBV9 and TRBJ2-7, is DSGVTQTPKHLITATGQRVTLRCSPRSGDLSVYWYQQSLDQGLQFLIQYYNGEERAKGNILERFSAQQFPDLHSELNLSSLELGDSALYFCASSVGVVGSYEQYFGPGTRLTVT.

J is TRBJ1-4 and V is TRBV29-1; tentative D call: TRBD1 (5 bases). Germline V gene data show CDR1 as SQVTM and CDR2 as ANQGSEA. This CDR3 is built from 15 residues. Trimming took 2 bases from V and 7 from J, leaving 17 bases between them. CDR3 amino acids: CSVETREGRGEKLFF. DNA of the CDR3: TGCAGCGTTGAAACAAGGGAGGGGCGCGGTGAAAAACTGTTTTTT.

This rearrangement joins TRBV27 to TRBJ2-5; 9 nucleotides align to TRBD1. This CDR3 has 15 residues. Germline lookup yields CDR1 MNHEY and CDR2 SMNVEV (reference sequence). V gave up 4 bases and J gave up 13 bases; unmatched junction bases: 16. The CDR3 reads CASSSSTGGLRFRYF. In nucleotides, the CDR3 is TGTGCCAGCAGTTCCTCGACAGGGGGGCTGCGTTTTAGGTACTTC.

The gene calls are TRBV19 and TRBJ2-1; the D gene is possibly TRBD2 (5 bases). V lost 5 bases and J 2 bases, leaving 13 bases between the germline ends. Germline V CDR1 and CDR2: LNHDA, SQIVND (reference sequence). This CDR3 spans 15 amino acids. CDR3 in DNA: TGTGCCAGTAGTTCCAGACTACTAGCCTACAATGAGCAGTTCTTC. Amino acid sequence: CASSSRLLAYNEQFF.

Details on this clone: Its ends do not fully match the called genes, so a read error is possible. The genes are TRBV4-3 and TRBJ2-4, with 8 nucleotides matching TRBD2. Germline V gene lookup returns CDR1 LGHNA and CDR2 YSLEER. CDR3 length: 15 amino acids. The CDR3 DNA sequence: TGCGCCAGCAGCCAAGCACTAGCGGCAGAAAACAGTCAGTACTTC. This codes for CASSQALAAENSQYF.

V gene TRBV5-1 combines with J gene TRBJ2-2, with D possibly being TRBD2 (5 bases). Germline loops: CDR1 SGHRS, CDR2 YFSETQ. This CDR3 has 13 amino acids. V gave up 7 bases and J gave up 6 bases, with 13 bases separating them. The CDR3 loop reads CASSTTGSGELFF. Written as DNA, the CDR3 is TGCGCCAGCTCAACGACGGGGTCCGGGGAGCTGTTTTTT.

This chain links TRBV28 with TRBJ2-5; 8 nucleotides align to TRBD2. Germline CDR1 is MDHEN and CDR2 is SYDVKM. This CDR3 region has 16 residues. V trimming: 6 bases; J trimming: 4 bases; junction bases outside the gene matches: 13. Here the CDR3 reads CASSPASAGVGETQYF. In DNA form, the CDR3 reads TGTGCCAGCAGCCCCGCCTCAGCGGGAGTCGGAGAGACCCAGTACTTC.